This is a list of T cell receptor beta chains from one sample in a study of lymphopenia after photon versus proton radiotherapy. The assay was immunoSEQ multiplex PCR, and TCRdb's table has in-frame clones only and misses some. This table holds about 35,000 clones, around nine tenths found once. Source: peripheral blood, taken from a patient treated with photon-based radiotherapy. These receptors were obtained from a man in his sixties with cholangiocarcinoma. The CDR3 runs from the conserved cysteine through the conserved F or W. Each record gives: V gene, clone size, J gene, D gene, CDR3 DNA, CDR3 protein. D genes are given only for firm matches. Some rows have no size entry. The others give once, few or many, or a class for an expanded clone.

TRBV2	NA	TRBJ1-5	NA	TGTGCCAGCAGCCCACAGGGTTCAATGAATCAGCCCCAGCATTTT	CASSPQGSMNQPQHF
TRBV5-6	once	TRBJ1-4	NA	TGTGCCAGCAGCTTTAGGTCGGATTCGCCAAAAGAAAAACTGTTTTTT	CASSFRSDSPKEKLFF
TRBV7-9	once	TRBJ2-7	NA	TGTGCCAGCAGCTTAGACGGGGAGAGGTACTTC	CASSLDGERYF
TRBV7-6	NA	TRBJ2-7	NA	TGTGCCAGCAGCTTACGGTCAGGCATGAGCTCCTACGAGCAGTACTTC	CASSLRSGMSSYEQYF
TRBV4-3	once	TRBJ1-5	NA	TGCGCCAGCAGCCAACGCACTGATCAGCCCCAGCATTTT	CASSQRTDQPQHF
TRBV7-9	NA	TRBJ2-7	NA	TGTGCCAGCAGCTTACCCGGACAGTTCTCCTACGAGCAGTACTTC	CASSLPGQFSYEQYF
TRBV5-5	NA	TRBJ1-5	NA	TGTGCCAGCAGCTCGACAGGTAGCAATCAGCCCCAGCATTTT	CASSSTGSNQPQHF
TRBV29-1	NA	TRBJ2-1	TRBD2	TGCAGCGTTACCAGGGTGGGGGGGTACCCGAGCTCCTACAATGAGCAGTTCTTC	CSVTRVGGYPSSYNEQFF
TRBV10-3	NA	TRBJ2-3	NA	TGTGCCATCAGCGGGGCTGGGTCGGCAGATACGCAGTATTTT	CAISGAGSADTQYF
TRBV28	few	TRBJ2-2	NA	TGTGCCAGCAGTACGCTACAGGGGAACACCGGGGAGCTGTTTTTT	CASSTLQGNTGELFF
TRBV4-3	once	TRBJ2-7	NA	TGCGCCAGCAGCCAAGATCTCGGGGGGCCCTACGAGCAGTACTTC	CASSQDLGGPYEQYF
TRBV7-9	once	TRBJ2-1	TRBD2	TGTGCCAGCAGCCCCTTGGGTAGCGGGAGCTCCTACAATGAGCAGTTCTTC	CASSPLGSGSSYNEQFF
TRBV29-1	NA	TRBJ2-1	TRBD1	TGCAGCGTTAGCCGGGACAGGGGGTTCTATGAGCAGTTCTTC	CSVSRDRGFYEQFF
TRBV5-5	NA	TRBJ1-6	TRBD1	TGTGCCAGCAGCTTGGCGACAGGGGGCGCCAATTCACCCCTCCACTTT	CASSLATGGANSPLHF
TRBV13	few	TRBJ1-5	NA	TGTGCCAGCAGCTCCGGACAGATCAATCAGCCCCAGCATTTT	CASSSGQINQPQHF
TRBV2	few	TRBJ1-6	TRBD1	TGTGCCAGCAGCCCCGGGACAGGGGAATATTCACCCCTCCACTTT	CASSPGTGEYSPLHF
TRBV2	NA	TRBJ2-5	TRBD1	TGTGCCAGCAGTAGGGACAGACAAGAGACCCAGTACTTC	CASSRDRQETQYF
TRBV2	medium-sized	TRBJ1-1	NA	TGTGCCAGCAGTGTGGAGAACACTGAAGCTTTCTTT	CASSVENTEAFF
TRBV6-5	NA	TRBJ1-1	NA	TGTGCCAGCAGTTACTACAGGGAAACTGAAGCTTTCTTT	CASSYYRETEAFF
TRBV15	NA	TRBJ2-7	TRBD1	TGTGCCACCAGCAACCCGGGACAGGGCGGGTACTACGAGCAGTACTTC	CATSNPGQGGYYEQYF
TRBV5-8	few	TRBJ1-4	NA	TGTGCCAGCAGATCGGGACGGATTAATGAAAAACTGTTTTTT	CASRSGRINEKLFF
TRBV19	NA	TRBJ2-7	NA	TGTGCCAGTAGTTATACCCGCACCTACGAGCAGTACTTC	CASSYTRTYEQYF
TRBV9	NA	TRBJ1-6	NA	TGTGCCAGCAGCGTGAGCGGGACCTATAATTCACCCCTCCACTTT	CASSVSGTYNSPLHF
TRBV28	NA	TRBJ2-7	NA	TGTGCCAGCAGTTCCTCCAGTTTCCCCTACGAGCAGTACTTC	CASSSSSFPYEQYF
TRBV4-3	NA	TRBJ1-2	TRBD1	TGCGCCAGCAGCCAAGTCCTGGGATGGACAGGAGCTAACTATGGCTACACCTTC	CASSQVLGWTGANYGYTF
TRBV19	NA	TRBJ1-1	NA	TGTGCCAGTAGTATCGGGGGGCGGGACACTGAAGCTTTCTTT	CASSIGGRDTEAFF
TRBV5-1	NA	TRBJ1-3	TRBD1	TGCGCCAGCAGCTTGGCCGGTACAGGGGGCGGAAACACCATATATTTT	CASSLAGTGGGNTIYF
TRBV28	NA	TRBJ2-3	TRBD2	TGTGCCAGCAGTGAAATAGGACTAGCCGCGAGCACAGATACGCAGTATTTT	CASSEIGLAASTDTQYF
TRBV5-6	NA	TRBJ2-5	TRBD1	TGTGCCAGCAGCGTAACCGGGACAGGGGGCGCCTCCCACCAAGAGACCCAGTACTTC	CASSVTGTGGASHQETQYF
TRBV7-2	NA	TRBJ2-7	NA	TGTGCCAGCAGCTTAGAGCAGGGCAGGGAGCAGTACTTC	CASSLEQGREQYF
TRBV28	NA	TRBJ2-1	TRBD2	TGTGCCAGCAGTCCTAGGACTAGCGGCTTTTACAATGAGCAGTTCTTC	CASSPRTSGFYNEQFF
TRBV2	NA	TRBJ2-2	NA	TGTGCCAGCAGGAGGGACCGGAACACCGGGGAGCTGTTTTTT	CASRRDRNTGELFF
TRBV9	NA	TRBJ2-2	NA	TGTGCCAGCAGCGTCGGGACGAACACCGGGGAGCTGTTTTTT	CASSVGTNTGELFF
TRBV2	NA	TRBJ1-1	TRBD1	TGTGCCAGCAGTTTCGAGACAGGGGTTACTGAAGCTTTCTTT	CASSFETGVTEAFF